The T cell receptor (beta chain) under discussion was sequenced for a study of vaccination effects on CD4 cells after COVID-19. Study-wide points: Within healthy vaccinees, only 1 of 255 vaccine-induced clones displayed cross-reactivity with common cold coronaviruses. Pronounced clonal contraction occurred in clones induced by infection and by vaccine late after vaccination.

TCRdb's copy holds only in-frame clones and misses some; the assay was immunoSEQ multiplex PCR. The table shows tens of thousands of clones, with 75% to 90% occurring only once. On this clone: Its antigen is not identified.

Viral peptide pool expansion of antigen-specific CD4+ T cells preceded sequencing in the ViraFEST assay. Once cultured for roughly ten days, the cells underwent separation to obtain CD4+ T cells. Vaccine administered to participants consisted of two doses of either BNT162b2 or mRNA-1273. The study found no prior SARS-CoV-2 infection in the vaccine recipients, who tested negative for nucleocapsid antibodies. Cultures used 2.1 million or so PBMC per well, about 10 IU/ml IL-2 and about 10 ug/ml peptides. The CDR3 loop spans 13 amino acids. The V end lost 6 bases, the J end lost 2 bases, and 8 bases lay between the germline ends. Germline V gives CDR1 MNHEY, CDR2 SMNVEV (reference sequence).

Specimen: CD4+ T cells from PBMCs cultured with SARS-CoV-2 spike peptides, collected after COVID-19 vaccination. V gene TRBV27 combines with J gene TRBJ2-4; D gene unclear. The receptor's source is a human donor who received a COVID-19 vaccine. Some clones in this sample may be carry-over from other donors' samples. Here the CDR3 reads CASSPDSKNIQYF. The CDR3 bases are TGTGCCAGCAGCCCCGACTCCAAAAACATTCAGTACTTC.